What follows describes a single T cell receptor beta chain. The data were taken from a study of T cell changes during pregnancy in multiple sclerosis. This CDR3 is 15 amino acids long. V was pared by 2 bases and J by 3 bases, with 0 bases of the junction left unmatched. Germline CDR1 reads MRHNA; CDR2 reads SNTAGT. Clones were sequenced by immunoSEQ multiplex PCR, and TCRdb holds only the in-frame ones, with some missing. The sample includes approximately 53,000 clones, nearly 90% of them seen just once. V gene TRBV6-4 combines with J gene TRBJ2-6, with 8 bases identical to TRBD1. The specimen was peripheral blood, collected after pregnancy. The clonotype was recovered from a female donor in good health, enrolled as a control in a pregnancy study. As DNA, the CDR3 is TGTGCCAGCAGTGACGGACAGGGTGGGGCCAACGTCCTGACTTTC. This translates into CASSDGQGGANVLTF.